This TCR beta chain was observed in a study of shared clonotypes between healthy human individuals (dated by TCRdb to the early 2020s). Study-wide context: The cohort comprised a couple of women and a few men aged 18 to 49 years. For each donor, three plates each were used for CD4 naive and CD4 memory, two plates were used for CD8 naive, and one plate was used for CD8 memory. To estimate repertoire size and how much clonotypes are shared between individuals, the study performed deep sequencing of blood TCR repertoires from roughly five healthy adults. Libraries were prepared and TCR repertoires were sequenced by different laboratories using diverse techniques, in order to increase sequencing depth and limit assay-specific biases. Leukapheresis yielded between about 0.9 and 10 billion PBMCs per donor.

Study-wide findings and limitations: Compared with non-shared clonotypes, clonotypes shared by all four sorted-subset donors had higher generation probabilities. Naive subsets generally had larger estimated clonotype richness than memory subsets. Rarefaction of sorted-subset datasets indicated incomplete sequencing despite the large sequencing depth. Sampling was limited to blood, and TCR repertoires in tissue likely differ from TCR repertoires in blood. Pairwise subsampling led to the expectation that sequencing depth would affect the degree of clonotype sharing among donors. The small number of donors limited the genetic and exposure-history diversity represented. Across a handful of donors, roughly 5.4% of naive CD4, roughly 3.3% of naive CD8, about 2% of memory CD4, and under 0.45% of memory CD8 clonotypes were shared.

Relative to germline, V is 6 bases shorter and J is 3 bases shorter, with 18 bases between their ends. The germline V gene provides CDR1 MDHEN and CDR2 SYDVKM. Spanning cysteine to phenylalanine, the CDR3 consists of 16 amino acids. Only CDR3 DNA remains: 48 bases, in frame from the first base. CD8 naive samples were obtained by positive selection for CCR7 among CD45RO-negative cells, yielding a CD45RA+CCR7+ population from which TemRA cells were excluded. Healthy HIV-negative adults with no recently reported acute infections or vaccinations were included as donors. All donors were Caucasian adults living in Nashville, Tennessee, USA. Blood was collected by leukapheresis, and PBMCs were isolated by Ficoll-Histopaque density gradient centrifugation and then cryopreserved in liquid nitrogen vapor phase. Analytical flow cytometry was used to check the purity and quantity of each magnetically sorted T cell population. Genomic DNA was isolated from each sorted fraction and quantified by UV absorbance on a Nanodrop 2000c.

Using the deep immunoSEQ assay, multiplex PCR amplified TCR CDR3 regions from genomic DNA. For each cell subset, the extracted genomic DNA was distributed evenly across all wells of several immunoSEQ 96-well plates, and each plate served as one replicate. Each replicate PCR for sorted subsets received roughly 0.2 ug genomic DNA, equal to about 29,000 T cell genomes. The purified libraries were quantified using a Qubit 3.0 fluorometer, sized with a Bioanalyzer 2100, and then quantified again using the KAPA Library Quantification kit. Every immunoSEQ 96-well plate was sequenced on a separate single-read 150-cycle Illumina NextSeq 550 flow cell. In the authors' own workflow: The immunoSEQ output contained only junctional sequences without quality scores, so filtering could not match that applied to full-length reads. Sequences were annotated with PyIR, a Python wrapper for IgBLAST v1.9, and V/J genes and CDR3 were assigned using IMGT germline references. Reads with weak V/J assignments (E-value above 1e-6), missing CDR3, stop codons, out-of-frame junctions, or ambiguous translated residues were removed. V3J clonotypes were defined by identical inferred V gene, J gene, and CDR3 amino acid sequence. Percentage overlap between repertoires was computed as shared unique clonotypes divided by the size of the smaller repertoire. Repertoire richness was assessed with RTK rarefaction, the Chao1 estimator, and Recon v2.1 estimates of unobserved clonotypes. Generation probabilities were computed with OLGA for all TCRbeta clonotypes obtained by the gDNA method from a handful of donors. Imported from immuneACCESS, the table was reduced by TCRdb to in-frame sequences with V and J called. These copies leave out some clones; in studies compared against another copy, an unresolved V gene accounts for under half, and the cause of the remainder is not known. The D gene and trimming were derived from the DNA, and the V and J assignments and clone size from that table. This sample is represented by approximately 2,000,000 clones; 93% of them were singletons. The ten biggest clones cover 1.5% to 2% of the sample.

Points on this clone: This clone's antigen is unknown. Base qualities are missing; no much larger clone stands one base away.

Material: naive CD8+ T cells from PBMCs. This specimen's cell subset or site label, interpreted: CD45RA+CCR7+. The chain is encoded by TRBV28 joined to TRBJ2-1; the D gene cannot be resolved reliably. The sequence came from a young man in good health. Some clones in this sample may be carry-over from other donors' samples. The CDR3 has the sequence CASSPPGGVLYNEQFF. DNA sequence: TGTGCCAGCAGCCCTCCGGGCGGCGTACTCTACAATGAGCAGTTCTTC. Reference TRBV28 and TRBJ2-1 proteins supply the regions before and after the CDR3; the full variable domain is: DVKVTQSSRYLVKRTGEKVFLECVQDMDHENMFWYRQDPGLGLRLIYFSYDVKMKEKGDIPEGYSVSREKKERFSLILESASTNQTSMYLCASSPPGGVLYNEQFFGPGTRLTVL.